Listed here are 20 T cell receptor beta chains from one sample, sequenced in a study of blood T cells in healthy people across ages. The second PCR ran about 7 to 12 cycles with a sample-barcoded 5' primer and J-beta primers. Each CDR3 protein gets one entry after TCRdb re-called the 5' RACE reads with MiXCR. The profile shows some 700,000 distinct CDR3 sequences, more than 40% of them singletons. Material: blood. The receptors come from a woman aged 55-75 years in good health.

J is TRBJ1-6 and V is TRBV13; D remains ambiguous. Deletions cut 5 bases from V and 4 bases from J, with 12 bases between. Germline assignment: CDR1 PRHDT and CDR2 FYEKMQ (reference sequence). This CDR3 comprises 15 residues. The CDR3 sequence is CASSTGPVYNSPLHF. In DNA, the CDR3 is TGTGCCAGCAGCACGGGCCCTGTATATAATTCACCCCTCCACTTT.

V is TRBV20-1 and J is TRBJ2-7, with 14 bases lining up with TRBD2. This CDR3 has 16 amino acids. Germline CDR1 is DFQATT and CDR2 is SNEGSKA (reference sequence). The junction had 5 bases not matched to a gene; V was cut back by 3 bases and J by 1 base. For the CDR3, the DNA is TGCAGTGCTAGCCGGACTAGCGGGAGGCCTTCCTACGAGCAGTACTTC. This gives the protein CSASRTSGRPSYEQYF.

The J gene is TRBJ1-1, the V gene TRBV5-1, with D possibly TRBD1 on 5 matching bases. Germline V gene data show CDR1 as SGHRS and CDR2 as YFSETQ. The CDR3 contains 17 residues. V was shortened by 2 bases and J by 4 bases, with 21 bases between the two germline ends. The CDR3 region has the DNA TGCGCCAGCAGCTTCTCTGGGGACGCTCGCTTTGGCACTGAAGCTTTCTTT. It specifies CASSFSGDARFGTEAFF. The full variable domain, in which reference TRBV5-1 and TRBJ1-1 provide the parts outside the CDR3, is KAGVTQTPRYLIKTRGQQVTLSCSPISGHRSVSWYQQTPGQGLQFLFEYFSETQRNKGNFPGRFSGRQFSNSRSEMNVSTLELGDSALYLCASSFSGDARFGTEAFFGQGTRLTVV.

The genes are TRBV6-2 or TRBV6-3 and TRBJ2-5; TRBD1 is a possible D gene (6 bases). The DNA end lines up better with TRBJ2-7; the J call may be wrong. This CDR3 comprises 14 residues. Germline V gives CDR1 MNHEY, CDR2 SVGEGT. CDR3 residues: CASTRGTPIYEQYF. The CDR3 DNA sequence: TGTGCCAGCACAAGGGGGACACCAATCTACGAGCAGTACTTC.

The chain joins TRBV28 to TRBJ2-5; D possibly corresponds to TRBD2 (5 bases). The germline V gene encodes CDR1 MDHEN and CDR2 SYDVKM. The CDR3 contains 15 residues. The V end was cut by 5 bases, the J end by 2 bases, with 15 bases between. CDR3 protein: CASSIGMGWQETQYF. CDR3 nucleotide sequence: TGTGCCAGCAGTATCGGGATGGGGTGGCAAGAGACCCAGTACTTC.

The chain has TRBV29-1 and TRBJ1-1; no definite D call. The V end was cut by 0 bases, the J end by 1 base, with 9 bases between. Germline assignment: CDR1 SQVTM and CDR2 ANQGSEA. The CDR3 is 14 residues long. CDR3 region: CSVEEGIRNTEAFF. The DNA of the CDR3 is TGCAGCGTTGAAGAGGGGATACGGAACACTGAAGCTTTCTTT. The whole variable domain, filled in from reference TRBV29-1 and TRBJ1-1, reads SAVISQKPSRDICQRGTSLTIQCQVDSQVTMMFWYRQQPGQSLTLIATANQGSEATYESGFVIDKFPISRPNLTFSTLTVSNMSPEDSSIYLCSVEEGIRNTEAFFGQGTRLTVV.

This clonotype was counted only a few times. The chain employs TRBV30 and TRBJ2-3, with D possibly TRBD2 on 5 matching bases. The V gene's germline CDR1 is GTSNPN and CDR2 SVGIG (reference sequence). The V gene lost 1 base and the J gene lost 7 bases, with 9 bases spanning the gap. The CDR3 runs 12 residues. The CDR3 sequence: CAWSEGGYTQYF. CDR3 in DNA: TGTGCCTGGAGTGAAGGAGGTTATACGCAGTATTTT.

This chain links TRBV7-2 with TRBJ2-7, with TRBD1 matching 10 bases. The CDR3 runs to 15 residues. The V gene's germline CDR1 is SGHTA and CDR2 FQGNSA. Trimming cost V 2 bases and J 4 bases; bases outside gene matches: 5. The CDR3 nucleotides read TGTGCCAGCAGCTTACCGGACAGGGGGTGGTACGAGCAGTACTTC. Encoded protein: CASSLPDRGWYEQYF.

In regard to this clonotype: Its ends do not fully match the called genes, so a read error is possible. The chain combines TRBV4-3 with TRBJ2-3; D call uncertain. Germline CDR1 and CDR2: LGHNA and YSLEER. This CDR3 contains 17 residues. The CDR3: CAGSQDRPGASTDTQYF. The CDR3 DNA is TGCGCCGGCAGCCAAGATAGGCCAGGAGCTAGCACAGATACGCAGTATTTT.

This clonotype was seen at least ten times. The chain is built from TRBV24-1 and TRBJ2-1; D gene uncertain. CDR1 and CDR2 from the germline V gene are KGHDR and SFDVKD. The CDR3 runs to 11 residues. Trimming stripped 7 bases from V and 8 bases from J, with 8 bases between. The CDR3 loop is CATSSRDEQFF. CDR3 in DNA: TGTGCCACCAGCAGTCGGGATGAGCAGTTCTTC.

This clonotype was seen a few times. The CDR3 protein is CSACPSSVWYEQYF. DNA of the CDR3: TGCAGTGCTTGCCCGAGTAGCGTATGGTACGAGCAGTACTTC. V is TRBV20-1 and J is TRBJ2-4; D perhaps matches TRBD2 (5 bases). Gene TRBJ2-7 matches the end of the DNA better, so the J call may be wrong. The length of the CDR3 is 14 residues. CDR1 and CDR2 from the germline V gene are DFQATT and SNEGSKA (reference sequence).

This clonotype was seen many times. The chain couples TRBV3-1 to TRBJ1-4, with 7 nucleotides matching TRBD1. Germline CDR1 reads LGHDT; CDR2 reads YNNKEL (reference sequence). Trimming cost V 4 bases and J 3 bases; bases outside gene matches: 8. The CDR3 extends over 16 amino acids. For the CDR3, the DNA is TGTGCCAGCAGCCCATTCCGGACAGGATCTAATGAAAAACTGTTTTTT. Protein: CASSPFRTGSNEKLFF.

V and J are TRBV28 and TRBJ2-7, with D tentatively TRBD1 (6 bases). Germline-derived CDR1 and CDR2 are MDHEN and SYDVKM. The CDR3 covers 18 residues. Trimming took off 6 bases at V and 3 bases at J, with 27 bases between the two ends. The chain's CDR3 is CASRSQGSLTPDDYEQYF. Written as DNA, the CDR3 is TGTGCCAGCAGATCACAGGGCTCATTAACCCCTGACGACTACGAGCAGTACTTC.

The genes are TRBV9 and TRBJ1-1; no clear D gene. Germline lookup yields CDR1 SGDLS and CDR2 YYNGEE. Trimming removed 0 bases from V and 3 bases from J, with 12 bases in between. The CDR3 spans 15 residues. The CDR3 nucleotides read TGTGCCAGCAGCGTAGCTGGGGTTGTCGACACTGAAGCTTTCTTT. The encoded protein is CASSVAGVVDTEAFF.

This clonotype has just a few counts. The chain uses TRBV12-3 or TRBV12-4 and TRBJ2-1, with 8 bases identical to TRBD2. With V trimmed by 2 bases and J by 5 bases, 5 bases remained unmatched. The CDR3 runs to 15 residues. CDR3 in amino acids: CASSLSPSGHNEQFF. CDR3 coding DNA: TGTGCCAGCAGTTTATCGCCTAGCGGGCACAATGAGCAGTTCTTC.

This clonotype was seen only once. V usage is TRBV29-1 and J usage is TRBJ1-1; no definite D call. V was cut by 0 bases and J by 1 base, with 9 bases left in between. The V gene's germline CDR1 is SQVTM and CDR2 ANQGSEA. The CDR3 spans 14 residues. DNA for the CDR3: TGCAGCGTTGAAGAGGGCGTTCAGAACACTGAAGCTTTCTTT. Protein sequence: CSVEEGVQNTEAFF.

There are many counts of this clonotype. The J gene is TRBJ2-7, the V gene TRBV4-3; the match to TRBD2 covers 10 bases. Trimming took 3 bases from V and 2 from J; bases not matched to a gene: 4. CDR3 length equals 15 residues. Germline V CDR1 and CDR2: LGHNA, YSLEER. CDR3 amino acids: CASSHTSGNAYEQYF. As DNA, the CDR3 is TGCGCCAGCAGCCACACTAGCGGGAACGCCTACGAGCAGTACTTC.

This clonotype appeared a few times. The chain employs TRBV12-5 and TRBJ2-1, with no clear D. CDR1 and CDR2 (germline): LGHNT, FRNRAP. The length of the CDR3 is 16 residues. V lost 0 bases and J 8 bases, leaving 17 bases between the germline ends. The CDR3 coding sequence is TGTGCTAGTGGTTTGGTACTGTCACCTCAGACGGATGAGCAGTTCTTC. It is translated as CASGLVLSPQTDEQFF. Full variable domain (missing parts from reference TRBV12-5 and TRBJ2-1): DARVTQTPRHKVTEMGQEVTMRCQPILGHNTVFWYRQTMMQGLELLAYFRNRAPLDDSGMPKDRFSAEMPDATLATLKIQPSEPRDSAVYFCASGLVLSPQTDEQFFGPGTRLTVL.

This clonotype was seen more than once but under ten times. The chain links TRBV6-2 or TRBV6-3 to TRBJ2-1; 11 bases map to TRBD2. The V and J ends lost 2 bases and 9 bases, in that order; junction bases with no gene match: 9. The V gene's germline CDR1 is MNHEY and CDR2 SVGEGT. This CDR3 has 16 residues. This CDR3 reads CASSYPLAGGRGEQFF. DNA of the CDR3: TGTGCCAGCAGTTACCCATTAGCGGGAGGGAGGGGTGAGCAGTTCTTC.

As to this clonotype: The junction shows a germline mismatch at one end, possibly a read error. V is TRBV5-1 and J is TRBJ2-3; 11 nucleotides match TRBD2. The CDR3 has 16 amino acids. Germline lookup yields CDR1 SGHRS and CDR2 YFSETQ. CDR3 nucleotide sequence: TGCGCCGGCAGCTTAGAACTAGCGGGAGCGGGAGATACGCAGTATTTT. Translated: CAGSLELAGAGDTQYF.